A selection of T cell receptor beta chains follows, all from one sample in a study of blood T cell repertoires in COVID-19. The table came from immunoSEQ multiplex PCR; TCRdb's copy has only in-frame clones and leaves some out. Of around 100,000 clones in the sample, 84% were seen once. The sample taken for sequencing was peripheral blood. The receptors originated from a human donor in a cohort sampled during active COVID-19. Each CDR3 is given with its conserved first and last residue. The D gene is left open where the match is weak. Part of the rows lack a size; the others show once, few, many or a class for expanded clones.

TRBV7-8	TRBJ1-2	NA	NA	TGTGCCAGCAGCCCACGGACAGATGGCTACACCTTC	CASSPRTDGYTF
TRBV11-2	TRBJ1-2	NA	NA	TGTGCCAGCAGCTTAGGGCCCCGGGGGGGCTACACCTTC	CASSLGPRGGYTF
TRBV7-2	TRBJ1-5	NA	NA	TGTGCCAGCAGCTTTCAGGGATACAATCAGCCCCAGCATTTT	CASSFQGYNQPQHF
TRBV5-1	TRBJ2-2	NA	NA	TGCGCCAGCAGCTTCGAGGGGTCAGGGGCCGGGGAGCTGTTTTTT	CASSFEGSGAGELFF
TRBV5-5	TRBJ2-7	TRBD1	NA	TGTGCCACCTCCCGACAGGGGCCCTACGAGCAGTACTTC	CATSRQGPYEQYF
TRBV10-3	TRBJ2-1	TRBD2	NA	TGTGCCATCAGTGTCGCGGGAGCGGGGAGGGGCAATGAGCAGTTCTTC	CAISVAGAGRGNEQFF
TRBV5-1	TRBJ2-1	TRBD2	NA	TGCGCCAGCGACACTAGCGGGGGGACCTACAATGAGCAGTTCTTC	CASDTSGGTYNEQFF
TRBV7-9	TRBJ2-1	TRBD1	NA	TGTGCCAGCAGCCGCGACAGGGGGCCGTTTCCTGAGCAGTTCTTC	CASSRDRGPFPEQFF
TRBV5-5	TRBJ2-3	NA	NA	TGTGCCAGCAGCACCCCCAGGGGCCCGGGCACAGATACGCAGTATTTT	CASSTPRGPGTDTQYF
TRBV3-1/TRBV3-2	TRBJ1-1	NA	NA	TGTGCCAGCAGCGGACTAGGGCTCCGGGGCACTGAAGCTTTCTTT	CASSGLGLRGTEAFF
TRBV7-2	TRBJ2-7	NA	NA	TGTGCCAGCAGCTTCGGCGGGCTCCTCCGCAACGAGCAGTACTTC	CASSFGGLLRNEQYF
TRBV11-2	TRBJ1-1	NA	NA	TGTGCCAGCAGCAAGGGGATACGCACTGAAGCTTTCTTT	CASSKGIRTEAFF
TRBV7-9	TRBJ1-2	NA	NA	TGTGCCAGCAGCTCCCGTCCCGGGACACGCCTGGATTCCTATGGCTACACCTTC	CASSSRPGTRLDSYGYTF
TRBV3-1/TRBV3-2	TRBJ2-1	NA	NA	TGTGCCAGCAGGCAGGGGTTAGTCGGTGAGCAGTTCTTC	CASRQGLVGEQFF
TRBV18	TRBJ2-7	NA	NA	TGTGCCAGCTCACCGGATCCGGGTTCCTACGAGCAGTACTTC	CASSPDPGSYEQYF
TRBV4-2	TRBJ2-3	NA	NA	TGTGCCAGCAGCCAAGAGGTGCACTTACCGGGAGATACGCAGTATTTT	CASSQEVHLPGDTQYF
TRBV4-1	TRBJ1-4	TRBD1	NA	TGCGCCAGCCAAGGGACAGGGAGGAATGAAAAACTGTTTTTT	CASQGTGRNEKLFF
TRBV5-4	TRBJ1-1	NA	NA	TGTGCCAGCAGGGACCAGGGAAAAGAAGCTTTCTTT	CASRDQGKEAFF
TRBV5-1	TRBJ1-3	NA	once	TGCGCCAGCAGCTTGGTAACCGGGGGAAACACCATATATTTT	CASSLVTGGNTIYF
TRBV5-1	TRBJ2-6	TRBD1	NA	TGCGCCAGCAGCTTGACGGGACAGCGAATCTCTGGGGCCAACGTCCTGACTTTC	CASSLTGQRISGANVLTF
TRBV6-6	TRBJ2-1	NA	NA	TGTGCCAGCAGCCCCGACAGGAGCTCCTACAATGAGCAGTTCTTC	CASSPDRSSYNEQFF
TRBV9	TRBJ1-3	NA	NA	TGTGCCAGCAGCGGAGGGACATTGGGGGGAAACACCATATATTTT	CASSGGTLGGNTIYF
TRBV6-6	TRBJ1-1	TRBD1	NA	TGTGCCAGCAGGACAGGGGGGATGAACACTGAAGCTTTCTTT	CASRTGGMNTEAFF
TRBV28	TRBJ1-2	TRBD1	NA	TGTGCCAGCAGTCGGGACAGGGTCGTTCTGTTTTCTGGCTACACCTTC	CASSRDRVVLFSGYTF
TRBV30	TRBJ2-1	TRBD1	NA	TGTGCCTGGAGTCGGGACAGGGCGACGAATGAGCAGTTCTTC	CAWSRDRATNEQFF
TRBV7-7	TRBJ1-3	NA	NA	TGTGCCAGCAGCTCGGGACTCCTAAACACCATATATTTT	CASSSGLLNTIYF
TRBV7-9	TRBJ1-4	NA	once	TGTGCCAGCAGCCCTAACAGGGCCCTTAATGAAAAACTGTTTTTT	CASSPNRALNEKLFF
TRBV30	TRBJ1-2	NA	once	TGTGCCTGGAGTGAAAGGGGGTTGAGTGGCTACACCTTC	CAWSERGLSGYTF